Listed below are T cell receptor beta chains from one sample, sequenced in a study of blood T cell repertoires in COVID-19. Assay used: immunoSEQ multiplex PCR; TCRdb lists only in-frame clones, some missing. The repertoire holds 130,000 to 150,000 clones, with more than 75% as singletons. The sequenced material came from peripheral blood. The source is a man in his fifties or sixties with active or convalescent COVID-19. Each CDR3 is given with its conserved first and last residue. D genes are given only for firm matches. Clone size, where shown, is once, few, many, or a class for clones that have expanded.

cdr3_nt	cdr3_aa	j_call	cdr3_length	v_call	d_call	clone_size
TGTGCCAGCAGTTTTACCCAGGGGGTCGCGGATGGCTACACCTTC	CASSFTQGVADGYTF	TRBJ1-2	15	TRBV28	TRBD1	once
TGTGCCAGCTCCGACAGTGGTAGGACCTACGAGCAGTACTTC	CASSDSGRTYEQYF	TRBJ2-7	14	TRBV18	.	.
TGTGCCAGCAGTGAACAGGGGGGCCGCACAGATACGCAGTATTTT	CASSEQGGRTDTQYF	TRBJ2-3	15	TRBV25-1	.	.
TGTGCCACCAGCAGAAAACCGGGACTAGCGGGAGGCAATGAGCAGTTCTTC	CATSRKPGLAGGNEQFF	TRBJ2-1	17	TRBV15	TRBD2	once
TGTGCCAGCAGCTTGGAAACGGGGAGCTTGTACGAGCAGTACTTC	CASSLETGSLYEQYF	TRBJ2-7	15	TRBV5-4	.	.
TGTGCCAGCAGCTTTACAGGTCGGGGCACAGATACGCAGTATTTT	CASSFTGRGTDTQYF	TRBJ2-3	15	TRBV7-9	.	.
TGTGCCAGCAGTTTAGACCCAAGACAGAATGAAAAACTGTTTTTT	CASSLDPRQNEKLFF	TRBJ1-4	15	TRBV28	.	.
TGTGCCAGCCAGGGTTGGTCCTACGAGCAGTACTTC	CASQGWSYEQYF	TRBJ2-7	12	TRBV11-2	.	.
TGTGCCAGCAGCCAAGATGGCGTGGCTAGCGGGAACATCAAGCAGTACTTC	CASSQDGVASGNIKQYF	TRBJ2-7	17	TRBV4-2	TRBD2	.
TGTGCCAGCACTGAACCCCGGGGGGATGAGCAGTTCTTC	CASTEPRGDEQFF	TRBJ2-1	13	TRBV28	TRBD2	once
TGTGCCAGCAGCTTAGACAGGGGGCAGGCCTATGGCTACACCTTC	CASSLDRGQAYGYTF	TRBJ1-2	15	TRBV7-8	TRBD1	.
TGCGCCAGCAGCGCCGGGACTAGCGCGACTGAGCAGTTCTTC	CASSAGTSATEQFF	TRBJ2-1	14	TRBV5-1	TRBD2	many
TGTGCCAGCAAGAGGGAACACGAGCAGTACTTC	CASKREHEQYF	TRBJ2-7	11	TRBV2	.	once
TGTGCCAGCAGCCCACTACTGAACACTGAAGCTTTCTTT	CASSPLLNTEAFF	TRBJ1-1	13	TRBV7-3	.	.
TGTGCCAGTAGGGGCCTCGGGATGTACACAGATACGCAGTATTTT	CASRGLGMYTDTQYF	TRBJ2-3	15	TRBV19	.	.
TGTGCCAGCAGTTTATTCCACGCGGAGGCGGGGGAACAAGAGACCCAGTACTTC	CASSLFHAEAGEQETQYF	TRBJ2-5	18	TRBV27	TRBD2	.
TGTGCCAGCAGCTTCGGACAGGGCGATGGCTACACCTTC	CASSFGQGDGYTF	TRBJ1-2	13	TRBV7-3	TRBD1	.
TGTGCCAGCAGCCAAAGTTGGGGGAGTCGGGACAGCTATGGCTACACCTTC	CASSQSWGSRDSYGYTF	TRBJ1-2	17	TRBV4-2	TRBD1	.
TGTGCCAGCAGCGAAGGACTAGCGGGAGGGCCCTCCGCCGATACGCAGTATTTT	CASSEGLAGGPSADTQYF	TRBJ2-3	18	TRBV9	TRBD2	.
TGTGCCAGTAGTATTACAGGGGCTGGCTACACCTTC	CASSITGAGYTF	TRBJ1-2	12	TRBV19	TRBD1	once
TGTGCCATCAGTGAGCCCGGACAGGGGATGAACACTGAAGCTTTCTTT	CAISEPGQGMNTEAFF	TRBJ1-1	16	TRBV10-3	TRBD1	.